Presented here are 12 T cell receptor beta chains from one specimen sequenced in a study of T cell repertoires in aging, cancer and after chemotherapy. Rearranged V-D-J TRB sequences were amplified with a mixed TRB-A/B primer pool. TCRdb reprocessed the multiplex PCR reads via MiXCR and lists one record per CDR3 protein. The repertoire includes approximately 11,000 distinct CDR3 sequences, approximately 41% of them detected once, and 1.5% to 2% sits in the top ten. Peripheral blood genomic DNA, not sorted cells or RNA, was the template. Sequenced: blood. Receptor source: a human donor in good health.

This CDR3 reads CASTPRRVQTVGANVLTF. CDR3 coding DNA: TGTGCCAGCACCCCTCGAAGGGTACAGACTGTTGGGGCCAACGTCCTGACTTTC. The chain employs TRBV12-3 or TRBV12-4 and TRBJ2-6; D gene unclear. V gave up 7 bases and J gave up 3 bases, with 22 bases separating them. The CDR3 spans 18 residues.

This clonotype was seen only a few times. The chain combines TRBV4-1 with TRBJ1-2; no firm D call. Trimming removed 1 base from V and 4 bases from J, with 19 bases in between. Looked up from germline, CDR1 is MGHRA and CDR2 is YSYEKL. The CDR3 is 17 amino acids. The chain's CDR3 is CASSQGGYELNFYGYTF. CDR3 sequence (DNA): TGCGCCAGCAGCCAAGGGGGTTACGAACTTAACTTCTATGGCTACACCTTC.

V gene TRBV20-1 combines with J gene TRBJ2-7, with D possibly matching TRBD2 (6 bases). The germline V and J ends were trimmed by 3 bases and 0 bases, with 18 bases remaining between them. The CDR3 covers 16 residues. Germline-derived CDR1 and CDR2 are DFQATT and SNEGSKA (reference sequence). This CDR3 reads CSASSRGAGSSYEQYF. CDR3 coding DNA: TGCAGTGCTAGTTCGCGCGGTGCGGGAAGCTCCTACGAGCAGTACTTC.

This chain links TRBV11-1 with TRBJ2-6; a possible D gene is TRBD1 (6 bases). Germline V gene data show CDR1 as SGHAT and CDR2 as FQDESV (reference sequence). The CDR3 is 16 amino acids. Trimming took off 5 bases at V and 3 bases at J, with 14 bases between the two ends. As DNA, the CDR3 is TGTGCCAGCAGCCCGTCTACAGGGTTTGGGGCCAACGTCCTGACTTTC. The encoded protein is CASSPSTGFGANVLTF.

This chain connects TRBV10-3 to TRBJ1-5; D is uncertain. V gave up 6 bases and J gave up 4 bases, with 10 bases separating them. The CDR3 has 13 amino acids. Germline CDR1 reads ENHRY; CDR2 reads SYGVKD. This CDR3 is CAISLQENQPQHF. For the CDR3, the DNA is TGTGCCATCAGCCTGCAGGAAAATCAGCCCCAGCATTTT.

This chain links TRBV5-5 with TRBJ2-3, with unresolved D. Germline loops: CDR1 SGHKS, CDR2 YYEKEE (reference sequence). V lost 4 bases and J lost 5, with 23 bases in between. The CDR3 spans 17 residues. CDR3 sequence reads: CASSPRVGRAFQDTQYF. The CDR3 DNA reads TGTGCCAGCAGCCCCCGAGTGGGCAGAGCCTTTCAAGATACGCAGTATTTT.

This clonotype was seen a handful of times. This CDR3 reads CASTDRQGGVYGYTF. For the CDR3, the DNA is TGTGCCAGCACCGACAGACAGGGCGGGGTATATGGCTACACCTTC. V gene TRBV6-6 combines with J gene TRBJ1-2; TRBD1 aligns across 7 bases. Trimming at V came to 7 bases and at J to 5 bases, leaving 13 bases not matched to a gene. Germline V lookup: CDR1 MNHNY, CDR2 SVGAGI (reference sequence). This CDR3 is 15 amino acids long.

This clonotype was detected only a few times. This chain joins TRBV20-1 and TRBJ1-5; perhaps TRBD1 as D (5 bases). Germline CDR1 is DFQATT and CDR2 is SNEGSKA (reference sequence). Between the trimmed V and J ends, which lost 1 base and 3 bases, there was a span of 10 bases. The CDR3 sequence is 14 residues long. CDR3 coding DNA: TGCAGTGCTAGAGCTAGGGGTTACAATCAGCCCCAGCATTTT. Encoded protein: CSARARGYNQPQHF.

The chain links TRBV2 to TRBJ2-6, with 7 bases lining up with TRBD1. The CDR3 is 16 amino acids. J was trimmed by 0 bases and V by 6 bases; bases with no gene match: 5. Germline lookup yields CDR1 SNHLY and CDR2 FYNNEI. The CDR3 loop is CASRRGQSSGANVLTF. In nucleotides, the CDR3 is TGTGCCAGCAGGAGGGGACAGAGCTCTGGGGCCAACGTCCTGACTTTC.

V usage is TRBV30 and J usage is TRBJ1-2; tentative D call: TRBD1 (6 bases). Trimming left V 7 bases short and J 5 bases short, with 14 bases between. The CDR3 consists of 12 residues. CDR1 and CDR2 (germline): GTSNPN, SVGIG (reference sequence). CDR3 DNA: TGTGCCTCCGCGACAGGCGCTTATGGCTACACCTTC. This encodes CASATGAYGYTF.

This clonotype was counted a few times. The chain has TRBV7-9 and TRBJ1-1; D not certain. There are 11 residues in the CDR3. V was pared by 4 bases and J by 10 bases, with 10 bases between. Germline V lookup: CDR1 SEHNR, CDR2 FQNEAQ (reference sequence). The CDR3 spells CASSSLQGAFF. CDR3 coding DNA: TGTGCCAGCAGCTCTTTACAAGGAGCTTTCTTT.

The chain employs TRBV19 and TRBJ1-1, with no clear D. The V gene lost 3 bases and the J gene lost 3 bases, with 11 bases spanning the gap. Looked up from germline, CDR1 is LNHDA and CDR2 is SQIVND (reference sequence). This CDR3 contains 14 residues. CDR3 DNA: TGTGCCAGTAGTATCCCGACGGGATACACTGAAGCTTTCTTT. It translates to CASSIPTGYTEAFF.